The table lists the clone carrying this T cell receptor (beta chain) with many counts. Its antigen is currently unknown. The data originate from a study of T cell responses to AZD1222 COVID-19 vaccine. Study findings and constraints: Increased Spike-specific TCR breadth and depth were observed after two AZD1222 doses. Among those given AZD1222, only 6 or 7 were seropositive at baseline.

Repertoires were generated with immunoSEQ multiplex PCR, while TCRdb's copy carries only in-frame clones and drops some. The sample yields approximately 150,000 clones, approximately 90% seen once. V was pared by 4 bases and J by 6 bases, with 7 bases between. There are 12 residues in the CDR3. Germline V gene sequence: CDR1 SGDLS, CDR2 YYNGEE. This specimen consisted of peripheral blood, obtained 28 days after the second dose of the MenACWY control vaccine. The TCR originated in an adult who received the MenACWY meningococcal vaccine as a control. The chain is built from TRBV9 and TRBJ2-2; D is undetermined. The CDR3 nucleotides are TGTGCCAGCAGCCAAAATCCCGGGGAGCTGTTTTTT. This translates into CASSQNPGELFF. Full variable domain (missing parts from reference TRBV9 and TRBJ2-2): DSGVTQTPKHLITATGQRVTLRCSPRSGDLSVYWYQQSLDQGLQFLIQYYNGEERAKGNILERFSAQQFPDLHSELNLSSLELGDSALYFCASSQNPGELFFGEGSRLTVL.